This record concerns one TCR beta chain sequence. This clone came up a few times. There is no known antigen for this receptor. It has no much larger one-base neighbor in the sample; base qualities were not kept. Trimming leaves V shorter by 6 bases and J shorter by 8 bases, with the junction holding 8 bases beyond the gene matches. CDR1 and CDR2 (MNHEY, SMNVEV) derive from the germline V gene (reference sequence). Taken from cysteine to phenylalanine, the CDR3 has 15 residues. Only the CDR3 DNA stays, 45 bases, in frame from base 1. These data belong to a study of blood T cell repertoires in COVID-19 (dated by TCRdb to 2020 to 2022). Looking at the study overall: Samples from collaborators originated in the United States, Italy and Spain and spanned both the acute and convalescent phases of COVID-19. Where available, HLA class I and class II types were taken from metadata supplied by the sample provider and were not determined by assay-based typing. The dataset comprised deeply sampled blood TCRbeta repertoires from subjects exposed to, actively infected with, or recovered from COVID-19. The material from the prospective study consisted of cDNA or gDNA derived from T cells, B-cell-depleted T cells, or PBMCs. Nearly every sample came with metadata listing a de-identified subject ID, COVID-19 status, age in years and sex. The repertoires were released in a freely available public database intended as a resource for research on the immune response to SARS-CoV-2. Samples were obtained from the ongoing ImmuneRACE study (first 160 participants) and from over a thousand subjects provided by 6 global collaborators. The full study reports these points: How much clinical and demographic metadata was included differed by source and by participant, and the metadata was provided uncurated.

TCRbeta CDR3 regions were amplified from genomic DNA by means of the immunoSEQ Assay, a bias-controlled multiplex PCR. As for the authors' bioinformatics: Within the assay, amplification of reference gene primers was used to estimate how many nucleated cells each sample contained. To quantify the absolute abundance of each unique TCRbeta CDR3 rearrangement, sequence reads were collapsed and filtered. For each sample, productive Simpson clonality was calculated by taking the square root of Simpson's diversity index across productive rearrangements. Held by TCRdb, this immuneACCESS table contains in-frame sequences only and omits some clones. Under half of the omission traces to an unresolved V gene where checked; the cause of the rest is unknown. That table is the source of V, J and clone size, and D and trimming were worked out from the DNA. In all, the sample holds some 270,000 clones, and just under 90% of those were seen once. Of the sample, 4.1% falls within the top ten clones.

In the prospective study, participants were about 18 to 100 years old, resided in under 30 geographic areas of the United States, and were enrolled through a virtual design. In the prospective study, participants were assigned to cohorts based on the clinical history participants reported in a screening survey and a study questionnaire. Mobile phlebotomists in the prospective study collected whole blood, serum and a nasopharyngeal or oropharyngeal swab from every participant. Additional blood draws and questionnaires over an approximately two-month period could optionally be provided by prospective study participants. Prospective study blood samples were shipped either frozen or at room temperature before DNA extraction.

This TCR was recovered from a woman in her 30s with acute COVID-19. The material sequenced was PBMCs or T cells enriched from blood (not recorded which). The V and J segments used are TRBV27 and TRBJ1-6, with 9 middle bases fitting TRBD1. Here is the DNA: TGTGCCAGCAGCCTCCGGGACAGGGTCGATTCACCCCTCCACTTT. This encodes CASSLRDRVDSPLHF.